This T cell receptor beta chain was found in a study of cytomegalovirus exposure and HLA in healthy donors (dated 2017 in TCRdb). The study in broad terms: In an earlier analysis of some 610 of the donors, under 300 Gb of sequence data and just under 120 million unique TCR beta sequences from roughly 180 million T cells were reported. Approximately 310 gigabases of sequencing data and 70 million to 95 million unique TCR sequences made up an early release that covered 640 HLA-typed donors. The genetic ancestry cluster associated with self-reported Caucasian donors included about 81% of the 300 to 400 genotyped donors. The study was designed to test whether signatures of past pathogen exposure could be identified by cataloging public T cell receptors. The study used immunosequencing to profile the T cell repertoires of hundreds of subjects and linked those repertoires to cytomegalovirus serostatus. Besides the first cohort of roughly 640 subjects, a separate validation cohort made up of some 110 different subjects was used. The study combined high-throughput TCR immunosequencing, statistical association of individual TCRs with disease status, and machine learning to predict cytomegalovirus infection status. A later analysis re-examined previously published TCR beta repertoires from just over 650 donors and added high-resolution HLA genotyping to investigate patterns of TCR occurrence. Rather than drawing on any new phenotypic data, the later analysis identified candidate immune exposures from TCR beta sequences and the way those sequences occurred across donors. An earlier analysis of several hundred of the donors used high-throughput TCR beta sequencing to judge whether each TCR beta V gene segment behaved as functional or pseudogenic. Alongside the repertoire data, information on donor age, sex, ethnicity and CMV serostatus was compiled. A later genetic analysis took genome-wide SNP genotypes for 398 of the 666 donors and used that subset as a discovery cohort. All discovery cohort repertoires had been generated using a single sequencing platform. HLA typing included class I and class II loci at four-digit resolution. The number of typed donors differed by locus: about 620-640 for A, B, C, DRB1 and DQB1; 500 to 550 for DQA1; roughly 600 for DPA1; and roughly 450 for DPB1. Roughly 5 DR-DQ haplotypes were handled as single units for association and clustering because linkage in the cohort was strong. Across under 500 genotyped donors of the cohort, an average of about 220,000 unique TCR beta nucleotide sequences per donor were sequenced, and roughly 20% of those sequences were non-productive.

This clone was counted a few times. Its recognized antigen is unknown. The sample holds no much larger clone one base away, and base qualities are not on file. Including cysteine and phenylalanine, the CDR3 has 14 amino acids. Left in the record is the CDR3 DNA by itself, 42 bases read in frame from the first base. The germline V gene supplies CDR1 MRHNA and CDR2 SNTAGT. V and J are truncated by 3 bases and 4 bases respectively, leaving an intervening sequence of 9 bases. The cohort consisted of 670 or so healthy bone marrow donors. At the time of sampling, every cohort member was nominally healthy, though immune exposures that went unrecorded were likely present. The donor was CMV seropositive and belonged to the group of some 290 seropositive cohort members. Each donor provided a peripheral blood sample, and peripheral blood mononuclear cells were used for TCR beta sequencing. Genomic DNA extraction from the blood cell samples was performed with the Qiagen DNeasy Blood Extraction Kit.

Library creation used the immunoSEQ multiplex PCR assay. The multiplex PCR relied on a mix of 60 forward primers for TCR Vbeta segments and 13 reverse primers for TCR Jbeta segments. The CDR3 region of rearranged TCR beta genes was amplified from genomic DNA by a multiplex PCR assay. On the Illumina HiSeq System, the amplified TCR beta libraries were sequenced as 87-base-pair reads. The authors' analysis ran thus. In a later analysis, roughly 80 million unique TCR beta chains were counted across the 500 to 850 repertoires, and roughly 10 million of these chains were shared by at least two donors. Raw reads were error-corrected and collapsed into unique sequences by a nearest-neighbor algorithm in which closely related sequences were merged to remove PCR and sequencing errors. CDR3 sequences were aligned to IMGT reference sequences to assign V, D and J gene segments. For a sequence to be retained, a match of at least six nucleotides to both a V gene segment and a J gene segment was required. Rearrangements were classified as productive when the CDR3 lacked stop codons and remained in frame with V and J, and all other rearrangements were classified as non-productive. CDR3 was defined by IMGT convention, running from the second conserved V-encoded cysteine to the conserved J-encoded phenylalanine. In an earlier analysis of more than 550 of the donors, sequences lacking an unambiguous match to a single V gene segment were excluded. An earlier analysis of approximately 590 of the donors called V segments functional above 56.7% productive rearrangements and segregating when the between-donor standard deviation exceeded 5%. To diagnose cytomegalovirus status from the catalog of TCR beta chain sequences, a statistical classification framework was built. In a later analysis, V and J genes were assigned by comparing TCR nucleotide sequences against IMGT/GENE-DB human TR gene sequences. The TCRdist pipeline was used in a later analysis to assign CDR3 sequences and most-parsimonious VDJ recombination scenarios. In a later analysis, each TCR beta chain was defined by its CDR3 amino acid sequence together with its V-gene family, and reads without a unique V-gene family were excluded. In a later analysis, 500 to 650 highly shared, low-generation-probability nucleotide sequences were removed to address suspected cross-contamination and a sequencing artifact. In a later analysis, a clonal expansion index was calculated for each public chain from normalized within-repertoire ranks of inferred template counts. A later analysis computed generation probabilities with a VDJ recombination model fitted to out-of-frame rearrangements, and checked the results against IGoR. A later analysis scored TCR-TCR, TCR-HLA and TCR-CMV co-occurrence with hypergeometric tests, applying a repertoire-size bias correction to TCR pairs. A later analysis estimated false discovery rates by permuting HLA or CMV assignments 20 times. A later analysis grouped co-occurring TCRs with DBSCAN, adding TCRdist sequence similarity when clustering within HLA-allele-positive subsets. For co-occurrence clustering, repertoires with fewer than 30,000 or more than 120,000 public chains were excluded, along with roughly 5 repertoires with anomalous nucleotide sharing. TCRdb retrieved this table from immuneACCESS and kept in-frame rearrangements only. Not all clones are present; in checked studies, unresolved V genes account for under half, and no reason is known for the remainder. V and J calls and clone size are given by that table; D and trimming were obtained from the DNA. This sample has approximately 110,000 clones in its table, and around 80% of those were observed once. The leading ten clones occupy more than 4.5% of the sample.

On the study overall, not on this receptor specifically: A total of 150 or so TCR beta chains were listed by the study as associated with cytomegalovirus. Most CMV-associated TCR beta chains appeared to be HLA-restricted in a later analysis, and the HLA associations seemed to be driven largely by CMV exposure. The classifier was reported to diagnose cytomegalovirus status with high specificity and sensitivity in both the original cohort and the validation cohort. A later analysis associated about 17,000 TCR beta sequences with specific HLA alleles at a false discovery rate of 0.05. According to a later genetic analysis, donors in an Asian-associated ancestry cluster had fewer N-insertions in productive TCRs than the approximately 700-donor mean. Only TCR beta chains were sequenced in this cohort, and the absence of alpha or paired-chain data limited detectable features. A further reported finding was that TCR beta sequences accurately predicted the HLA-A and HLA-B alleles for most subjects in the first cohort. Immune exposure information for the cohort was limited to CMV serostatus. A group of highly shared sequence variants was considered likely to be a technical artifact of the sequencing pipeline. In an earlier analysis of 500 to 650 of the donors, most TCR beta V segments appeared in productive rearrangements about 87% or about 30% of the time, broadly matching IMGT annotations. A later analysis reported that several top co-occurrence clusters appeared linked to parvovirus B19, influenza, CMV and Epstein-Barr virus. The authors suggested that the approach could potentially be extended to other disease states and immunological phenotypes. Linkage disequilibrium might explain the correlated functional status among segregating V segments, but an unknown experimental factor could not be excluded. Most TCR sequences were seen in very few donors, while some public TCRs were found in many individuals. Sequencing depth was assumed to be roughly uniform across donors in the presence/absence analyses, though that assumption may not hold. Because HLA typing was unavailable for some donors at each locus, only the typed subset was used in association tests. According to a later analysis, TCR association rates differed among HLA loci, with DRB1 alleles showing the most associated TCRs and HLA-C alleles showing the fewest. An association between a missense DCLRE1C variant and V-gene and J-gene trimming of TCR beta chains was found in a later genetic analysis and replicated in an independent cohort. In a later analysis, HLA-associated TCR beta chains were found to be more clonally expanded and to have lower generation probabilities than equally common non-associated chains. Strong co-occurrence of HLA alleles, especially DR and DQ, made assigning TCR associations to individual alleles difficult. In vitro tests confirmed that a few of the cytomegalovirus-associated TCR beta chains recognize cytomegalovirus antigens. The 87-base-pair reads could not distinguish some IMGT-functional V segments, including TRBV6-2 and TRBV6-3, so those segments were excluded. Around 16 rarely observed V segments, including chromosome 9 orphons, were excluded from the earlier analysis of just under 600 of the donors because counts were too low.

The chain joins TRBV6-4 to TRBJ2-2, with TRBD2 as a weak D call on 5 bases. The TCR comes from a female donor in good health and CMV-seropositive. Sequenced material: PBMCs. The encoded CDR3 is CASSELEFTGELFF. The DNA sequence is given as TGTGCCAGCAGTGAACTAGAATTCACCGGGGAGCTGTTTTTT.